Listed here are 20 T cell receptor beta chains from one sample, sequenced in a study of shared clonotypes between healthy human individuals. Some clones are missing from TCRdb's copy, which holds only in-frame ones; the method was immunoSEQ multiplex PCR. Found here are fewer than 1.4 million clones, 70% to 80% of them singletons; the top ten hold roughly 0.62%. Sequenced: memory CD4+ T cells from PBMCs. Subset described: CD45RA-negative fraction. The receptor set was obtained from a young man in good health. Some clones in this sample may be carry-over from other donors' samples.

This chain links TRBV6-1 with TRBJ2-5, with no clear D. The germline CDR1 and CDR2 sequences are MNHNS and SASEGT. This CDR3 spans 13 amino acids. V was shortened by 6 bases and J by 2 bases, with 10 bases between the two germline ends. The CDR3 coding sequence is TGTGCCAGCAGCGCGCGCGGTCAAGAGACCCAGTACTTC. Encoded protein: CASSARGQETQYF.

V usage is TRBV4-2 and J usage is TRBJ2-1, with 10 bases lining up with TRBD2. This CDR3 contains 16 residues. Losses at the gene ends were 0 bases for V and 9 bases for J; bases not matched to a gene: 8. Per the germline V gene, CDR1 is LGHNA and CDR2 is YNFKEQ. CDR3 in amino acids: CASSQELAGVSGEQFF. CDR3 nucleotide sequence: TGTGCCAGCAGCCAAGAGCTAGCGGGAGTTAGTGGTGAGCAGTTCTTC.

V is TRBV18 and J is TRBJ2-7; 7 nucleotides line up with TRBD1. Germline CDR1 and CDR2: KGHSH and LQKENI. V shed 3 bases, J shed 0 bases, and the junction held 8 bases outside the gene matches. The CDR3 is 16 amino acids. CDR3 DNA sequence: TGTGCCAGCTCACCTAGGCGGACAGGAGGCTCCTACGAGCAGTACTTC. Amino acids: CASSPRRTGGSYEQYF.

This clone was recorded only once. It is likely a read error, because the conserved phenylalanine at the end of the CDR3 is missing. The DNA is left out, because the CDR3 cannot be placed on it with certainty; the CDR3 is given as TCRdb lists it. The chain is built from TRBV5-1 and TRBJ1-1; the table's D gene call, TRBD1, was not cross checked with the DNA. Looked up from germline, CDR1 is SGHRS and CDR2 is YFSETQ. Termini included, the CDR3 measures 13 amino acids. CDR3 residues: CASSLEGQGYSIL.

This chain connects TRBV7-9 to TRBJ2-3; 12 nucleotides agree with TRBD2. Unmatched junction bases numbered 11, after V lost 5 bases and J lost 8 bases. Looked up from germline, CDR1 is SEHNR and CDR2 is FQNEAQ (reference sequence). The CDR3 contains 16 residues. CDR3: CASSPWTSGIEVTQYF. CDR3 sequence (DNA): TGTGCCAGCAGCCCCTGGACTAGCGGGATAGAGGTTACGCAGTATTTT. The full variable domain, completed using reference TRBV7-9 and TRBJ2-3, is DTGVSQNPRHKITKRGQNVTFRCDPISEHNRLYWYRQTLGQGPEFLTYFQNEAQLEKSRLLSDRFSAERPKGSFSTLEIQRTEQGDSAMYLCASSPWTSGIEVTQYFGPGTRLTVL.

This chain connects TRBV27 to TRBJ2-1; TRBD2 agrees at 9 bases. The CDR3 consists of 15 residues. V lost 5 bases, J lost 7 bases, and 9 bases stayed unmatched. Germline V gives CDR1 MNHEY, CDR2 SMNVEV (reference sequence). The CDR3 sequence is CASSDLAGFDNEQFF. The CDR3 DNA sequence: TGTGCCAGCAGTGACCTAGCGGGATTCGATAATGAGCAGTTCTTC.

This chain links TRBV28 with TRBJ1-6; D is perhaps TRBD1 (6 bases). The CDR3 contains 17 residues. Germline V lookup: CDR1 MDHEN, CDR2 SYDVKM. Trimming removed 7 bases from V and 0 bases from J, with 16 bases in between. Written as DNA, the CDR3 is TGTGCCAGCACTGGTGGGGGGGCTAGCTCCTATAATTCACCCCTCCACTTT. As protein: CASTGGGASSYNSPLHF.

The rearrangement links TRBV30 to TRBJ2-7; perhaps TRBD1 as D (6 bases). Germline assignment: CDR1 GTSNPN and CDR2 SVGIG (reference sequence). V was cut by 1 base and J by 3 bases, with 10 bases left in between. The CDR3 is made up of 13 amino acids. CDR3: CAWSAGHGYEQYF. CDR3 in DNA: TGTGCCTGGAGTGCGGGACACGGCTACGAGCAGTACTTC.

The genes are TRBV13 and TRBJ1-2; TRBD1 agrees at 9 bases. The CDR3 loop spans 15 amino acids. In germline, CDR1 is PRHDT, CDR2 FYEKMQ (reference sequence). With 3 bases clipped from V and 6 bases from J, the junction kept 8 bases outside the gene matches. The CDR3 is CASSFRTGEADGYTF. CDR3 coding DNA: TGTGCCAGCAGCTTCCGGACAGGGGAGGCCGATGGCTACACCTTC.

The CDR3 sequence: CASRTGQRYGYTF. In DNA, the CDR3 is TGTGCCAGCAGGACGGGACAGCGTTATGGCTACACCTTC. The rearrangement uses TRBV6-5 and TRBJ1-2, with TRBD1 matching 7 bases. J gave up 5 bases and V 6 bases, and 6 bases lay outside the gene matches. The germline V gene encodes CDR1 MNHEY and CDR2 SVGAGI. This CDR3 spans 13 amino acids.

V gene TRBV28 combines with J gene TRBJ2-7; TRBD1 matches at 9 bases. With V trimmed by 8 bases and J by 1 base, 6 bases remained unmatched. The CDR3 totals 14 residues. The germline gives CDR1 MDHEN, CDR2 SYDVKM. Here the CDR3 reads CASGETGGSYEQYF. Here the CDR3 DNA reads TGTGCCAGCGGCGAGACAGGGGGATCCTACGAGCAGTACTTC.

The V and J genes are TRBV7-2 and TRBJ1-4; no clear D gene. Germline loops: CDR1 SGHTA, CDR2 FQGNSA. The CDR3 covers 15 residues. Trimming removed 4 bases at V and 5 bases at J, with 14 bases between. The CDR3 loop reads CASSSGGALNEKLFF. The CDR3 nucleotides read TGTGCCAGCAGCTCCGGAGGAGCATTGAATGAAAAACTGTTTTTT.

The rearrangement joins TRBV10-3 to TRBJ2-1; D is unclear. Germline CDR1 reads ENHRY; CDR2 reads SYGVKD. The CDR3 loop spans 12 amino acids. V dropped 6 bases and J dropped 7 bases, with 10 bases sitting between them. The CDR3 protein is CAISDGLNEQFF. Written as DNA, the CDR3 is TGTGCCATCAGCGACGGTCTGAATGAGCAGTTCTTC.

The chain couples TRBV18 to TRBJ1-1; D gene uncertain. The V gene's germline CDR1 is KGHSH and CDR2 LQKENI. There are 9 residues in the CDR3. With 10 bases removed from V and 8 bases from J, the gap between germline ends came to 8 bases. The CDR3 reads CAIHSEAFF. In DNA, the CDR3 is TGTGCCATCCATTCCGAAGCTTTCTTT. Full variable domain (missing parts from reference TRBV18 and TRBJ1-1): NAGVMQNPRHLVRRRGQEARLRCSPMKGHSHVYWYRQLPEEGLKFMVYLQKENIIDESGMPKERFSAEFPKEGPSILRIQQVVRGDSAAYFCAIHSEAFFGQGTRLTVV.

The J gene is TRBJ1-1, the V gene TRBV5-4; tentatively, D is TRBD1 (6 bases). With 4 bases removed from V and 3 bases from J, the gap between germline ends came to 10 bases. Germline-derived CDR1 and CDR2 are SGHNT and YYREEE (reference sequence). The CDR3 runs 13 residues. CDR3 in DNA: TGTGCCAGCAGCAGGGGGTACGACACTGAAGCTTTCTTT. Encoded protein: CASSRGYDTEAFF.

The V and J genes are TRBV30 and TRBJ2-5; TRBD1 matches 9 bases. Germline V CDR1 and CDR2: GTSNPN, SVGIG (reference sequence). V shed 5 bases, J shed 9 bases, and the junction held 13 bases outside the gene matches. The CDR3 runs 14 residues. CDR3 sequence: CAWGTGTGTGAQYF. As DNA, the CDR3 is TGTGCCTGGGGAACCGGGACAGGGACTGGGGCCCAGTACTTC.

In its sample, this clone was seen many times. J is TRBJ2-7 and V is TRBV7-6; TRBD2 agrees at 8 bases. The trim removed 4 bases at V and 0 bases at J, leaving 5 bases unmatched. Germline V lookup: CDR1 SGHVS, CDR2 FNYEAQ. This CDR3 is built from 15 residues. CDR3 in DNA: TGTGCCAGCAGCTCCACTAGCGGATTCTCCTACGAGCAGTACTTC. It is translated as CASSSTSGFSYEQYF.

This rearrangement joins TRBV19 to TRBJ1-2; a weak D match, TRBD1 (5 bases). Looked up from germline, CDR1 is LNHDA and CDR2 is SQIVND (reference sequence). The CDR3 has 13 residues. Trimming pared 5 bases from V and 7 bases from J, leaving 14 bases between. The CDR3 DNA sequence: TGTGCCAGTAGTCAAATAACAGGTCGTGGCTACACCTTC. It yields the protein CASSQITGRGYTF. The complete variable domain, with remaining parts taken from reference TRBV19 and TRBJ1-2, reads DGGITQSPKYLFRKEGQNVTLSCEQNLNHDAMYWYRQDPGQGLRLIYYSQIVNDFQKGDIAEGYSVSREKKESFPLTVTSAQKNPTAFYLCASSQITGRGYTFGSGTRLTVV.

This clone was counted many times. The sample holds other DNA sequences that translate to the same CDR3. CDR3 protein: CASSFPRDTGELFF. DNA of the CDR3: TGCGCCAGCAGCTTCCCCAGGGACACCGGGGAGCTGTTTTTT. The J gene is TRBJ2-2, the V gene TRBV5-1, with D tentatively TRBD1 (5 bases). The V gene's germline CDR1 is SGHRS and CDR2 YFSETQ. V was cut by 2 bases and J by 3 bases, with 8 bases left in between. This CDR3 region has 14 residues. The complete variable domain, with remaining parts taken from reference TRBV5-1 and TRBJ2-2, reads KAGVTQTPRYLIKTRGQQVTLSCSPISGHRSVSWYQQTPGQGLQFLFEYFSETQRNKGNFPGRFSGRQFSNSRSEMNVSTLELGDSALYLCASSFPRDTGELFFGEGSRLTVL.

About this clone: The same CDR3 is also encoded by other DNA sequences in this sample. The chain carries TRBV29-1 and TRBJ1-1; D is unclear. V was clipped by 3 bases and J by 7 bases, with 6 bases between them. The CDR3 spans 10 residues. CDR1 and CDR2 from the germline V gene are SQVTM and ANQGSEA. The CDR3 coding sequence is TGCAGCGTTGACCAGGTTGAAGCTTTCTTT. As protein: CSVDQVEAFF. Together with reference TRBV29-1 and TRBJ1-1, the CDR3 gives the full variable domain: SAVISQKPSRDICQRGTSLTIQCQVDSQVTMMFWYRQQPGQSLTLIATANQGSEATYESGFVIDKFPISRPNLTFSTLTVSNMSPEDSSIYLCSVDQVEAFFGQGTRLTVV.